This TCR beta chain was found in a study of shared clonotypes between healthy human individuals. As for this clone: Its specificity is not known.

Whole-study results and caveats: Few donors restricted represented genetic and exposure-history diversity.

Germline V CDR1 and CDR2: SGHTA, FQGNSA. The CDR3 is 15 residues long. After removal of 5 bases from V and 6 bases from J, the junction contained 12 bases not matched to a gene. TCRdb's copy holds only in-frame clones and misses some; the assay was immunoSEQ multiplex PCR. The sample lists 2,500,000 or so clones, about nine tenths occurring once. The sequenced sample consisted of naive CD4+ T cells from PBMCs. Subset indicated: CD45RA+ positively selected. The chain recombines TRBV7-2 with TRBJ2-5; TRBD1 agrees at 7 bases. This clonotype originated in a man aged 18 to 30 in good health. Some clones in this sample may be carry-over from other donors' samples. This CDR3 is CASSPLRQGAKTQYF. The CDR3 coding sequence is TGTGCCAGCAGCCCCCTTCGACAGGGTGCAAAGACCCAGTACTTC.